One and the same sample provided the 15 T cell receptor beta chains below, sequenced in a study of regulatory T cells in long-lasting Graves disease. Time point noted: newly diagnosed GD, antithyroid drugs for less than 3 months. Researchers made the TCR library from RNA that was extracted from PBMCs. With iRepertoire HTBI primers and Arm-PCR of CDR3 regions, TCR beta libraries were built. TCRdb called the multiplex PCR reads again in MiXCR, with one record for every CDR3 protein. The sample lists 350,000 to 550,000 distinct CDR3 sequences, around 15% seen once, with about a sixth in the top ten. The same data also contributed to another study, on T cells in Graves' hyperthyroidism and ophthalmopathy.

Sequencing used peripheral blood mononuclear cells (PBMCs), obtained at new diagnosis, from a patient treated with antithyroid drugs. The receptors come from a woman between 50 and 59 years old with Graves disease.

This chain connects TRBV14 to TRBJ2-1; TRBD2 matches at 7 bases. Germline values: CDR1 SGHDN, CDR2 FVKESK. The length of the CDR3 is 17 residues. The ends lost 3 bases at V and 9 bases at J; junction bases unmatched: 17. In DNA form, the CDR3 reads TGTGCCAGCAGCCAGAGTCGGAGCGGGATAGAGGGAGGTGAGCAGTTCTTC. It is translated as CASSQSRSGIEGGEQFF.

This clonotype was detected ten times or more. In DNA, the CDR3 is TGTGCCAGCAGCCTAGACTGGAATGAGCAGTTCTTC. This sequence encodes CASSLDWNEQFF. V gene TRBV12-3 or TRBV12-4 combines with J gene TRBJ2-1; D unclear. V shed 6 bases and J shed 7 bases, with 10 bases lying between them. The CDR3 sequence is 12 residues long.

This chain joins TRBV7-9 and TRBJ2-3, with D possibly being TRBD2 (6 bases). The CDR3 is 17 amino acids. From germline, CDR1 is SEHNR and CDR2 FQNEAQ (reference sequence). Trimming removed 3 bases at V and 1 base at J, with 17 bases between. CDR3 loop: CASSLGPPGLGTDTQYF. DNA for the CDR3: TGTGCCAGCAGCTTGGGACCACCGGGACTCGGCACAGATACGCAGTATTTT. Full variable domain (remainder filled in from reference TRBV7-9 and TRBJ2-3): DTGVSQNPRHKITKRGQNVTFRCDPISEHNRLYWYRQTLGQGPEFLTYFQNEAQLEKSRLLSDRFSAERPKGSFSTLEIQRTEQGDSAMYLCASSLGPPGLGTDTQYFGPGTRLTVL.

This clonotype was detected many times. The chain is built from TRBV6-2 or TRBV6-3 and TRBJ2-1, with 11 bases matching TRBD2. From germline, CDR1 is MNHEY and CDR2 SVGEGT. This CDR3 spans 16 amino acids. The junction had 4 bases not matched to a gene; V was cut back by 1 base and J by 5 bases. CDR3 residues: CASSYWTSGPNNEQFF. The CDR3 DNA is TGTGCCAGCAGTTACTGGACTAGCGGGCCAAACAATGAGCAGTTCTTC.

In this sample, this clonotype turned up a few times. This chain uses TRBV2 with TRBJ2-1; TRBD2 aligns across 8 bases. The V segment lost 6 bases and the J segment 6 bases; nucleotides outside the gene matches: 4. Germline V gene sequence: CDR1 SNHLY, CDR2 FYNNEI. The CDR3 length is 13 residues. The DNA for the CDR3 is TGTGCCAGCAGGGGACTAGTTCTCAATGAGCAGTTCTTC. Its translation is CASRGLVLNEQFF.

This clonotype was observed a handful of times. The V gene is TRBV19, the J gene TRBJ2-1; D is perhaps TRBD2 (5 bases). V dropped 10 bases and J dropped 10 bases, with 29 bases sitting between them. CDR1 LNHDA and CDR2 SQIVND come from the germline V gene (reference sequence). The CDR3 has 16 residues. The CDR3 region has the DNA TGTGCCACCTCCCCCGCTTCGTCGGGGTATTATAAGGAGCAGTTCTTC. It yields the protein CATSPASSGYYKEQFF.

This chain joins TRBV6-1 and TRBJ2-7, with D perhaps given as TRBD1 or TRBD2 (5 bases each). The CDR3 covers 17 residues. The V gene's germline CDR1 is MNHNS and CDR2 SASEGT. Between the trimmed V and J ends, which lost 5 bases and 0 bases, there was a span of 20 bases. The CDR3 DNA follows: TGTGCCAGCAGTCTACCCTACACGGGACGCCGCTCCTACGAGCAGTACTTC. This translates into CASSLPYTGRRSYEQYF.

This clonotype was seen many times. The chain uses TRBV10-3 and TRBJ2-5; the D is unclear. Trimming stripped 2 bases from V and 5 bases from J, with 15 bases between. CDR1 is ENHRY, CDR2 SYGVKD, per germline. This CDR3 is 15 amino acids long. The CDR3 sequence: CAISERSGSGETQYF. Here the CDR3 DNA reads TGTGCCATCAGTGAGAGGTCGGGTAGTGGGGAGACCCAGTACTTC.

This chain links TRBV18 with TRBJ2-2; tentatively, D is TRBD1 or TRBD2 (5 bases each). The CDR3 runs to 14 residues. V lost 3 bases to trimming and J lost 3 bases, with 8 bases between them. CDR1 is KGHSH and CDR2 is LQKENI in the germline V gene. The CDR3 reads CASSPGEHTGELFF. The DNA for the CDR3 is TGTGCCAGCTCACCGGGGGAGCACACCGGGGAGCTGTTTTTT.

This clonotype was detected ten times or more. V and J are TRBV20-1 and TRBJ2-7; the D gene could be TRBD1 or TRBD2 (6 bases each). This CDR3 has 17 amino acids. The germline V gene encodes CDR1 DFQATT and CDR2 SNEGSKA (reference sequence). Trimming took off 8 bases at V and 3 bases at J, with 29 bases between the two ends. CDR3 coding DNA: TGCAGTTTAAGGGGGACTGAGGCTCTGCGGGCTGTCTACGAGCAGTACTTC. Protein sequence: CSLRGTEALRAVYEQYF.

This clonotype has a handful of counts. The rearrangement uses TRBV5-1 and TRBJ2-7; no clear D. Germline V gives CDR1 SGHRS, CDR2 YFSETQ. The CDR3 is 15 amino acids. V gave up 6 bases and J gave up 2 bases, with 18 bases separating them. The CDR3 reads CASTPGSVTTYEQYF. As DNA, the CDR3 is TGCGCCAGCACACCCGGATCTGTGACGACCTACGAGCAGTACTTC.

This sequence joins TRBV19 and TRBJ2-7; 10 bases are a match to TRBD2. The CDR3 length is 16 residues. Germline CDR1 reads LNHDA; CDR2 reads SQIVND (reference sequence). Losses at the gene ends were 5 bases for V and 5 bases for J; bases not matched to a gene: 12. The CDR3 DNA reads as TGTGCCAGTAGTGCCGTCAGCGGGAGGGCCGTTGACGAGCAGTACTTC. Translated: CASSAVSGRAVDEQYF.

This clonotype appeared many times. V usage is TRBV2 and J usage is TRBJ1-5, with D possibly TRBD1 on 5 matching bases. Germline V gene data show CDR1 as SNHLY and CDR2 as FYNNEI. The CDR3 length is 13 residues. Trimming cost V 8 bases and J 3 bases, with 11 bases left between them. CDR3 sequence reads: CASVGRVNQPQHF. The CDR3 nucleotides read TGTGCCAGCGTCGGCAGGGTCAATCAGCCCCAGCATTTT.

This clonotype was seen many times. This sequence joins TRBV11-1 and TRBJ1-2; D is unclear. The CDR3 covers 13 residues. Trimming removed 5 bases from V and 8 bases from J, with 15 bases in between. Germline CDR1 reads SGHAT; CDR2 reads FQDESV (reference sequence). CDR3: CASSTDPGKGYTF. CDR3 nucleotides: TGTGCCAGCAGCACAGACCCGGGGAAGGGCTACACCTTC. Drawing the rest from reference TRBV11-1 and TRBJ1-2, the complete variable domain is EAEVAQSPRYKITEKSQAVAFWCDPISGHATLYWYRQILGQGPELLVQFQDESVVDDSQLPKDRFSAERLKGVDSTLKIQPAELGDSAMYLCASSTDPGKGYTFGSGTRLTVV.

This clonotype was counted only a few times. The chain is built from TRBV3-1 and TRBJ2-7; D remains unclear. V lost 0 bases, J lost 6 bases, and 12 bases lay in between. Germline V gives CDR1 LGHDT, CDR2 YNNKEL (reference sequence). The CDR3 runs to 14 residues. The CDR3 coding sequence is TGTGCCAGCAGCCAAGAAGCCAACACCCGCGAGCAGTACTTC. Translation: CASSQEANTREQYF.